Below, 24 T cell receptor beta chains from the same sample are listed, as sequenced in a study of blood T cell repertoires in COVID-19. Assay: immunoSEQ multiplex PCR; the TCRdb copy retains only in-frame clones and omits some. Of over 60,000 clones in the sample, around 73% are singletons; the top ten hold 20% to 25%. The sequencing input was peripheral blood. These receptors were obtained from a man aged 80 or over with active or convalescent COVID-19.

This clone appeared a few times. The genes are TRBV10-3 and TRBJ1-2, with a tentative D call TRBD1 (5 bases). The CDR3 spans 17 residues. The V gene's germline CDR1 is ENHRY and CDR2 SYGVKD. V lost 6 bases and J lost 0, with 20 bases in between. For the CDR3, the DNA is TGTGCCATCAGGGTTACGGAAGGACAAGAAGCTAACTATGGCTACACCTTC. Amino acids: CAIRVTEGQEANYGYTF.

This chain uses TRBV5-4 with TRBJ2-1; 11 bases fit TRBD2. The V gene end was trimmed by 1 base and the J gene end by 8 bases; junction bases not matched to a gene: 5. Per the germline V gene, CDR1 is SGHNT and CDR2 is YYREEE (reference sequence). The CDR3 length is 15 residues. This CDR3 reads CASSLWLAGGDEQFF. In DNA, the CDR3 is TGTGCCAGCAGCTTGTGGCTAGCGGGAGGAGATGAGCAGTTCTTC.

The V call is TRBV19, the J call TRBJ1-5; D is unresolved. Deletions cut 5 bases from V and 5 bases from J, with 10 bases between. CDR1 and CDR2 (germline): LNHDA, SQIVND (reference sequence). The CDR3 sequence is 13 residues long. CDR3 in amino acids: CASSVYSDQPQHF. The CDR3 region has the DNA TGTGCCAGTAGTGTGTACAGTGATCAGCCCCAGCATTTT.

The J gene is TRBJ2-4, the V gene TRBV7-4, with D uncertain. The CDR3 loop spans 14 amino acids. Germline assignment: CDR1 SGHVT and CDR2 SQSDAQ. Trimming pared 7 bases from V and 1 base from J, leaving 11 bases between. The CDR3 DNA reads TGTGCCAGCAACAAAATGGTGGCCAAAAACATTCAGTACTTC. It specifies CASNKMVAKNIQYF. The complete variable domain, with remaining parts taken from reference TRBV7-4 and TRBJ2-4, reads GAGVSQSPRYKVAKRGRDVALRCDSISGHVTLYWYRQTLGQGSEVLTYSQSDAQRDKSGRPSGRFSAERPERSVSTLKIQRTEQGDSAVYLCASNKMVAKNIQYFGAGTRLSVL.

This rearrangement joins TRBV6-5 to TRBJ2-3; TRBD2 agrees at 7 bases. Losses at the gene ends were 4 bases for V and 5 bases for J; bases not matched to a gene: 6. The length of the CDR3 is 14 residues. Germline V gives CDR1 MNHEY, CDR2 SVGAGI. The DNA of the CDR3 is TGTGCCAGCAGTTGGACTGGGGGGGAAGATACGCAGTATTTT. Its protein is CASSWTGGEDTQYF.

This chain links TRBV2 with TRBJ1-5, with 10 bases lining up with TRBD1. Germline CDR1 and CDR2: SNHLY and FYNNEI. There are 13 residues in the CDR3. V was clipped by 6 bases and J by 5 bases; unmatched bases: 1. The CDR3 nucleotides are TGTGCCAGCAGGGACAGGGGGTATCAGCCCCAGCATTTT. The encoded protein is CASRDRGYQPQHF.

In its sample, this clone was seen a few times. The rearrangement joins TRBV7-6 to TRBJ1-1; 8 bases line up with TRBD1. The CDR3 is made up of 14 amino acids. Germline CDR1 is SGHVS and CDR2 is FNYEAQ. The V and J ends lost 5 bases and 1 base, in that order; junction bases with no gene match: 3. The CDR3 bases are TGTGCCAGCAGCATGGGACAGGCGAACACTGAAGCTTTCTTT. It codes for CASSMGQANTEAFF.

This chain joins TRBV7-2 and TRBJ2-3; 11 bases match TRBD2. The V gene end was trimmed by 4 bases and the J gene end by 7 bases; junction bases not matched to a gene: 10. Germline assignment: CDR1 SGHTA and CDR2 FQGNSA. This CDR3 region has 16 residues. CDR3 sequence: CASSSDTSGRRHTQYF. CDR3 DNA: TGTGCCAGCAGCTCCGACACTAGCGGGAGAAGACATACGCAGTATTTT.

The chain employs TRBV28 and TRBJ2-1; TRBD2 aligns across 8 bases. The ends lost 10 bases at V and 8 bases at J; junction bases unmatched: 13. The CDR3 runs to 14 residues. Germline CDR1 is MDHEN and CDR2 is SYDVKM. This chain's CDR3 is CANTPYLREDEQFF. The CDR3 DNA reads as TGTGCCAACACCCCGTACCTGCGGGAGGATGAGCAGTTCTTC.

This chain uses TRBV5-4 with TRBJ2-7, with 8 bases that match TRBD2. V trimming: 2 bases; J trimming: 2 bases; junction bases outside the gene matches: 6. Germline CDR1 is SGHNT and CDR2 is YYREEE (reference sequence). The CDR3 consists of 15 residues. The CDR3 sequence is CASSLTSGSAYEQYF. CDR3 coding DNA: TGTGCCAGCAGCTTAACTAGCGGTTCCGCCTACGAGCAGTACTTC. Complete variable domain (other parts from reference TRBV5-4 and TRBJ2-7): ETGVTQSPTHLIKTRGQQVTLRCSSQSGHNTVSWYQQALGQGPQFIFQYYREEENGRGNFPPRFSGLQFPNYSSELNVNALELDDSALYLCASSLTSGSAYEQYFGPGTRLTVT.

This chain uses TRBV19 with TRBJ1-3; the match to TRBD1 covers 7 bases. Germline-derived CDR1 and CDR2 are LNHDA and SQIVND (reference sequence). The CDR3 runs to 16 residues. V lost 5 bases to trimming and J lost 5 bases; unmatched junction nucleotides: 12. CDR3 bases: TGTGCCAGTAGTCCACGCGGGACAGCTAGACGAAACACCATATATTTT. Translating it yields CASSPRGTARRNTIYF.

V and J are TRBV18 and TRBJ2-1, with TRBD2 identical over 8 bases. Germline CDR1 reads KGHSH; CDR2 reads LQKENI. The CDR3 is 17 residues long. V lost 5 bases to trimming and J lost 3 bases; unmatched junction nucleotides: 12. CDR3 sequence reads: CASSDPGGGPLYNEQFF. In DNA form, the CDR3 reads TGTGCCAGCTCAGACCCCGGGGGGGGGCCCCTCTACAATGAGCAGTTCTTC.

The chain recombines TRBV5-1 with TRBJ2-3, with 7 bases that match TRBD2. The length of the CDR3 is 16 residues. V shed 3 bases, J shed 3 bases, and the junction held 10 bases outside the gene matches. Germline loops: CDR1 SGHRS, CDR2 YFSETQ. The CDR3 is CASSSLSGGRTDTQYF. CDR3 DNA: TGCGCCAGCAGCTCCTTATCCGGGGGGAGGACAGATACGCAGTATTTT.

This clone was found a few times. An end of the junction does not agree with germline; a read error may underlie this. DNA for the CDR3: TGTGCCAGCAGCTTAGTATTACAGGGGCTAGGCTCCCATTTT. Protein sequence: CASSLVLQGLGSHF. This chain uses TRBV7-8 with TRBJ2-3, with TRBD1 matching over 7 bases. The CDR3 contains 14 residues. CDR1 and CDR2 from the germline V gene are SGHVS and FQNEAQ.

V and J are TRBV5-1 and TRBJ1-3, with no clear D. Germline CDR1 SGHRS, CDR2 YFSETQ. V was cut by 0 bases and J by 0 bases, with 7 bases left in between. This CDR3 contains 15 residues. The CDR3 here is CASSLVGDSGNTIYF. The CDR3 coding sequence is TGCGCCAGCAGCTTGGTAGGAGACTCTGGAAACACCATATATTTT.

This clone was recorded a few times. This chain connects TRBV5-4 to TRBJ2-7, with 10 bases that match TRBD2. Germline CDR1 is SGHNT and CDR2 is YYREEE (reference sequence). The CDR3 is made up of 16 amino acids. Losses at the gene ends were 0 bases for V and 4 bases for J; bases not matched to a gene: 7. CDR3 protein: CASSLGGLAGAYEQYF. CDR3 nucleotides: TGTGCCAGCAGCTTGGGAGGGCTAGCGGGAGCATACGAGCAGTACTTC. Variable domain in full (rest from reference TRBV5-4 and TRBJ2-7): ETGVTQSPTHLIKTRGQQVTLRCSSQSGHNTVSWYQQALGQGPQFIFQYYREEENGRGNFPPRFSGLQFPNYSSELNVNALELDDSALYLCASSLGGLAGAYEQYFGPGTRLTVT.

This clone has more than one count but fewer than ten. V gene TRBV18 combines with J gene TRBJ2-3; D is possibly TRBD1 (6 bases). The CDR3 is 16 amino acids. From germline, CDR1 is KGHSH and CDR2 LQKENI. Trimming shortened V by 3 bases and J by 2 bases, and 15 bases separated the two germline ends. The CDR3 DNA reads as TGTGCCAGCTCACCGGTGGACAGTCGAGACACAGATACGCAGTATTTT. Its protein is CASSPVDSRDTDTQYF.

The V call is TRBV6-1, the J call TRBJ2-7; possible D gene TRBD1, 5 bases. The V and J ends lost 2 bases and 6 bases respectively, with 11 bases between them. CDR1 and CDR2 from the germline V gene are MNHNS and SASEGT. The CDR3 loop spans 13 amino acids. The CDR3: CASSEKGRVEQYF. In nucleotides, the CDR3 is TGTGCCAGCAGTGAAAAGGGCAGGGTCGAGCAGTACTTC.

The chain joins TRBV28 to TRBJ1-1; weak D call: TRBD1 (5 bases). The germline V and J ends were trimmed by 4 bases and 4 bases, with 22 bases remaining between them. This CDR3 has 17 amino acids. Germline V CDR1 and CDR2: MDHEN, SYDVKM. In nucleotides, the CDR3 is TGTGCCAGCAGTTACCTCCTGGCCGCCAGGGTGGGCACTGAAGCTTTCTTT. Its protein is CASSYLLAARVGTEAFF.

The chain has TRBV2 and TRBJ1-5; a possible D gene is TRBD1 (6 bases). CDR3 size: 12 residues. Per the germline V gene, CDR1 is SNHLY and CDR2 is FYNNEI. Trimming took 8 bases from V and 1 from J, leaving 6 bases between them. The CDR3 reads CASGQSNQPQHF. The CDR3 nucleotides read TGTGCCAGCGGACAGAGCAATCAGCCCCAGCATTTT. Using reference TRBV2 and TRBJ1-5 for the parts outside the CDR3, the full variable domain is EPEVTQTPSHQVTQMGQEVILRCVPISNHLYFYWYRQILGQKVEFLVSFYNNEISEKSEIFDDQFSVERPDGSNFTLKIRSTKLEDSAMYFCASGQSNQPQHFGDGTRLSIL.

The CDR3 nucleotides read TGCGCCAGCAGCCAACTCCAAACCGGAGTCGCGGGGGCAGGAGGCTACACCTTC. Its translation: CASSQLQTGVAGAGGYTF. The chain couples TRBV4-1 to TRBJ1-2, with D tentatively TRBD1 (6 bases). CDR1 is MGHRA and CDR2 is YSYEKL in the germline V gene. V lost 2 bases to trimming and J lost 8 bases, with 27 bases between them. This CDR3 has 18 residues.

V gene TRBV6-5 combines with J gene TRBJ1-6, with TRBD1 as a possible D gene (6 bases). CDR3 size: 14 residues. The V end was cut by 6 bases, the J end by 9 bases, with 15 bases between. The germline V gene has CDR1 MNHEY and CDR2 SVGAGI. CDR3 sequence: CASRRGGSGSPLHF. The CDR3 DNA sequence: TGTGCCAGCAGACGAGGGGGATCGGGTTCACCCCTCCACTTT.

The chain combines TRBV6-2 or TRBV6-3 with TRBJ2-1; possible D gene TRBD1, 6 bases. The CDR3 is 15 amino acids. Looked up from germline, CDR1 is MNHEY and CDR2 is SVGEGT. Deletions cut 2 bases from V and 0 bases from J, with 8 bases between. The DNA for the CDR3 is TGTGCCAGCAGTTACGGGACAAGCTCCTACAATGAGCAGTTCTTC. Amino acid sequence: CASSYGTSSYNEQFF.

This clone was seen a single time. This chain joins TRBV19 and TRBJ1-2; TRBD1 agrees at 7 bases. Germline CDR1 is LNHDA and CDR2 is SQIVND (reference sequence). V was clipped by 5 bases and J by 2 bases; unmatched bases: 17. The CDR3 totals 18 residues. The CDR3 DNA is TGTGCCAGTAGTTCCCGCCGGTGGGCAGGGGGAAGAAACTATGGCTACACCTTC. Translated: CASSSRRWAGGRNYGYTF.